This TCR beta chain was recorded in a study of OX40 agonist ivuxolimab in advanced cancers. The study in broad terms: Ivuxolimab, which targeted the costimulatory receptor OX40 (CD134), was an agonistic, fully human IgG2 monoclonal antibody. Intravenous ivuxolimab was administered to patients every 2 weeks at six dose levels: 0.01, 0.1, 0.3, 1.5, 3 and 10 mg/kg. Among the 50 to 55 dose-escalation patients, some 19 had hepatocellular carcinoma, about 15 melanoma, 9 renal cell carcinoma and 9 head and neck cancer. A male proportion of around 83% and a mean age of approximately 62 years, ranging from 23 to 79, were recorded for the dose-escalation cohort. Patients were allowed to have had prior anti-PD-1, anti-PD-L1 or anti-CTLA-4 therapy, and 40% of the dose-escalation patients had previously received checkpoint inhibitors. Partial responses were achieved by three dose-escalation patients, of whom one had hepatocellular carcinoma and two had cutaneous melanoma. The purpose of peripheral TCRbeta sequencing was to test whether ivuxolimab changed TCR sequence diversity and led to clonal T-cell expansion. The paper reports the monotherapy dose-escalation portion (N of about 54 patients) of the phase I ivuxolimab trial. Overall study outcomes, separate from this receptor: At doses of 0.1 to 3.0 mg/kg, clonal expansion of both CD4+ and CD8+ blood T cells was observed from baseline to week 6. Low levels of normalized T-cell clonal expansion were also seen in some patients who did not respond. The antigen specificity of the clonally expanded peripheral T cells was not determined. Partial responders in the 0.1-3.0 mg/kg groups had among the lowest normalized peripheral clonal expansion, especially among CD8+ T cells. After ivuxolimab, more expanded clones were found on average in CD8+ T cells than in CD4+ T cells.

The germline V gene supplies CDR1 SGHRS and CDR2 YFSETQ. The germline V and J ends show losses of 5 bases and 2 bases respectively, and no gene match explains 9 bases of the junction. The CDR3 numbers 15 residues from cysteine through phenylalanine. CDR3 DNA only is kept here, 45 bases in frame from base 1. Genomic DNA was isolated from the sorted cells so that the TCRbeta CDR3 region could be sequenced. The immunoSEQ Assay was used to sequence the TCRbeta CDR3 regions. This is the immuneACCESS table as TCRdb keeps it, with only in-frame sequences that have V and J called. A part of the clones is gone; compared with another copy, unresolved V genes explain less than half, and the rest is unexplained. Recorded for this sample are approximately 22,000 clones; around 84% of them occurred a single time. The top ten clones comprise about 35% of the sample. A remark on this clone: Its antigen is still unknown. No qualities accompany the bases; no much larger clone lies one base away.

Patients with autoimmune disease history or receiving systemic immunosuppression were excluded from the trial. Peripheral blood for TCR sequencing was collected from all dose cohorts at baseline, on cycle 4 day 1, and on cycle 7 day 1. The samples were drawn from a first-in-human, open-label, multicenter phase I dose-escalation trial of ivuxolimab. The trial enrolled adults with locally advanced or metastatic head and neck squamous cell, hepatocellular, melanoma or renal cell carcinoma. Before TCR sequencing, CD4+ T cells and CD8+ T cells from peripheral blood were sorted into separate populations.

The chain is assembled from TRBV5-1 and TRBJ2-7, and 8 bases in between align with TRBD1. This TCR derives from an adult with an advanced solid tumor such as melanoma, head and neck, liver or kidney cancer. This specimen consisted of CD4+ or CD8+ T cells sorted from blood, obtained in a trial of the OX40 agonist ivuxolimab. The DNA sequence is as follows: TGCGCCAGCAGTAGGGGTCCGACAGGGGCCTACGAGCAGTACTTC. The translation is CASSRGPTGAYEQYF.